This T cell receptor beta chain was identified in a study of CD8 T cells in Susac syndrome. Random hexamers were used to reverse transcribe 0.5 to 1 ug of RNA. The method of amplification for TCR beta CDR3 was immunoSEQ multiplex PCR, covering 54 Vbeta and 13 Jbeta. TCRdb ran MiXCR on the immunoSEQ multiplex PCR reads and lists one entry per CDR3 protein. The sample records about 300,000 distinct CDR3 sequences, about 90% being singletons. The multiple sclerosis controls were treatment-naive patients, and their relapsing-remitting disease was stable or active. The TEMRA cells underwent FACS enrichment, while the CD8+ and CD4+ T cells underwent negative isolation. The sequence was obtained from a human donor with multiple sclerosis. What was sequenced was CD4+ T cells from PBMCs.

DNA for the CDR3: TGTGCCAGCAGCTACCGATGGGGGTTTGAAGGCACAGATACGCAGTATTTT. It specifies CASSYRWGFEGTDTQYF. The J gene is TRBJ2-3, the V gene TRBV3-1, with D tentatively TRBD1 or TRBD2 (5 bases each). Trimming stripped 5 bases from V and 1 base from J, with 19 bases between. The CDR3 loop spans 17 amino acids. Germline values: CDR1 LGHDT, CDR2 YNNKEL (reference sequence).